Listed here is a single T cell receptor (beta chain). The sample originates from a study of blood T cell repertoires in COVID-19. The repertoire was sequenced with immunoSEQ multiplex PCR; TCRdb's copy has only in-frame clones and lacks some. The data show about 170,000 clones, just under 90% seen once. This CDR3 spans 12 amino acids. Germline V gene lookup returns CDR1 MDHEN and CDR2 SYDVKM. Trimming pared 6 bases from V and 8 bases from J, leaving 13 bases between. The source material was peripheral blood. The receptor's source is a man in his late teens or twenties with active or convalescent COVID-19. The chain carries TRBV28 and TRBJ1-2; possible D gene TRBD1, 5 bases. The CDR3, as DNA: TGTGCCAGCAGGGGGCAATGGGGAGGCTACACCTTC. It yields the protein CASRGQWGGYTF.